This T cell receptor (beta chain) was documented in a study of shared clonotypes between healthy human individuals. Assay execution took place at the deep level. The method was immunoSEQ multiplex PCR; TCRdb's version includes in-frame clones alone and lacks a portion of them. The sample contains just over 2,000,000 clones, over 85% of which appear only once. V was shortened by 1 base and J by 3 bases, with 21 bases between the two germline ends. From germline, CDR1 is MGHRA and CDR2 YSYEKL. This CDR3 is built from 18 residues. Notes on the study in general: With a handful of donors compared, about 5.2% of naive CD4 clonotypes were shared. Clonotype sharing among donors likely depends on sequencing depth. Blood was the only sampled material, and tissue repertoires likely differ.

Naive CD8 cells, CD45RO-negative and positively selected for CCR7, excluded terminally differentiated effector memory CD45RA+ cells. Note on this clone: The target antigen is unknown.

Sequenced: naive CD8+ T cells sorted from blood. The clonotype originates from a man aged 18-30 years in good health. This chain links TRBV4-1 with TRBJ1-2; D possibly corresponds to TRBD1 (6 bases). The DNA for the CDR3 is TGCGCCAGCAGCCAAGGGTGGGAAAGGGCAGGGGAGGACTATGGCTACACCTTC. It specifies CASSQGWERAGEDYGYTF.